This TCR beta chain was obtained from a study of long-term antiretroviral therapy in people with HIV. Study-level points and caveats: Repertoire dominance by clones expanded before ART was seen at all time points. Even long-term ART left TRB diversity below transplant donor controls, despite gains.

As for this clone: As yet, its antigen is unknown.

PBMC samples from each donor numbered at least one pre-ART and at least two post-ART. Investigators performed immunoSEQ version v3.0 at survey level. The protocol was immunoSEQ multiplex PCR, while the TCRdb copy is restricted to in-frame clones and leaves out a portion. The sample lists some 21,000 clones, around 87% occurring once. V was clipped by 3 bases and J by 1 base; unmatched bases: 6. Germline lookup yields CDR1 SEHNR and CDR2 FQNEAQ (reference sequence). The CDR3 is 16 amino acids. The chain is built from TRBV7-9 and TRBJ2-4; 7 nucleotides line up with TRBD1. This TCR derives from a man aged 18 to 30 with HIV. The specimen comprised unsorted PBMCs, sampled 0.2 years before starting antiretroviral therapy. CDR3 DNA sequence: TGTGCCAGCAGCTTCCCTGACAGGGTGGCCAAAAACATTCAGTACTTC. Translation gives CASSFPDRVAKNIQYF.